The 19 T cell receptor beta chains below all came from one sample that was sequenced in a study of shared clonotypes between healthy human individuals. Here immunoSEQ multiplex PCR was the method, and the copy in TCRdb shows in-frame clones only, minus some. The repertoire consists of 2 million to 3 million clones, with 80% to 95% occurring once and the leading ten covering roughly 0.39%. Sequenced input: naive CD4+ T cells from PBMCs. Subset here: CD45RA+ positively selected. These receptors all come from a man between 18 and 35 years old in good health. Some clones in this sample may be carry-over from other donors' samples.

V gene TRBV7-2 combines with J gene TRBJ2-3; the D is unclear. V lost 5 bases to trimming and J lost 3 bases, with 15 bases between them. CDR3 length: 15 amino acids. Per germline, CDR1 SGHTA and CDR2 FQGNSA. CDR3 loop: CASSVQRDLTDTQYF. DNA of the CDR3: TGTGCCAGCAGCGTCCAAAGGGATTTAACAGATACGCAGTATTTT. Filled out from reference TRBV7-2 and TRBJ2-3, the complete variable domain reads GAGVSQSPSNKVTEKGKDVELRCDPISGHTALYWYRQSLGQGLEFLIYFQGNSAPDKSGLPSDRFSAERTGGSVSTLTIQRTQQEDSAVYLCASSVQRDLTDTQYFGPGTRLTVL.

The CDR3 coding sequence is TGTGCCAGCAGCTTCTATTCGGCAGCCCTCCAAGAGACCCAGTACTTC. This gives the protein CASSFYSAALQETQYF. The rearrangement links TRBV5-6 to TRBJ2-5, with no clear D. The V gene lost 2 bases and the J gene lost 1 base, with 15 bases spanning the gap. Germline V CDR1 and CDR2: SGHDT, YYEEEE. This CDR3 has 16 amino acids.

The rearrangement uses TRBV19 and TRBJ1-2; D gene uncertain. The CDR3 consists of 14 residues. Trimming removed 0 bases from V and 2 bases from J, with 7 bases in between. Germline CDR1 is LNHDA and CDR2 is SQIVND (reference sequence). The CDR3 bases are TGTGCCAGTAGTATAGATCCGGGGAACTATGGCTACACCTTC. Its protein is CASSIDPGNYGYTF.

The rearrangement uses TRBV4-1 and TRBJ2-1, with D perhaps being TRBD1 or TRBD2 (6 bases each). From germline, CDR1 is MGHRA and CDR2 YSYEKL. V lost 0 bases to trimming and J lost 4 bases, with 13 bases between them. The CDR3 has 16 residues. The CDR3 spells CASSQDSGGSYNEQFF. DNA of the CDR3: TGCGCCAGCAGCCAAGATTCCGGGGGCTCGTACAATGAGCAGTTCTTC.

The genes are TRBV7-8 and TRBJ1-1; 7 bases map to TRBD1. V shed 5 bases, J shed 0 bases, and the junction held 9 bases outside the gene matches. From germline, CDR1 is SGHVS and CDR2 FQNEAQ. This CDR3 is 16 amino acids long. CDR3 in amino acids: CASSPQAGGMNTEAFF. For the CDR3, the DNA is TGTGCCAGCAGCCCCCAGGCAGGGGGGATGAACACTGAAGCTTTCTTT.

This CDR3 reads CASSLVQTTGELFF. The CDR3 region has the DNA TGTGCCAGCAGTTTGGTCCAGACGACCGGGGAGCTGTTTTTT. The genes are TRBV28 and TRBJ2-2, with D hard to call. Germline V lookup: CDR1 MDHEN, CDR2 SYDVKM. CDR3 length: 14 amino acids. V gave up 3 bases and J gave up 5 bases, with 10 bases separating them.

This chain connects TRBV7-9 to TRBJ2-5, with D tentatively TRBD1 (6 bases). Germline CDR1 is SEHNR and CDR2 is FQNEAQ (reference sequence). The germline V and J ends were trimmed by 5 bases and 5 bases, with 21 bases remaining between them. This CDR3 contains 16 residues. The CDR3 nucleotides are TGTGCCAGCAGCCCACTCACAGGGTGGGAGTGGGAGACCCAGTACTTC. It codes for CASSPLTGWEWETQYF.

The gene calls are TRBV28 and TRBJ1-5; 10 positions match TRBD1. CDR3 length: 16 residues. The junction had 11 bases not matched to a gene; V was cut back by 5 bases and J by 7 bases. Germline CDR1 and CDR2: MDHEN and SYDVKM. DNA for the CDR3: TGTGCCAGCAGTCCACCGGGACAGGGGTTAGGCCAGCCCCAGCATTTT. Amino acid sequence: CASSPPGQGLGQPQHF. Drawing the rest from reference TRBV28 and TRBJ1-5, the complete variable domain is DVKVTQSSRYLVKRTGEKVFLECVQDMDHENMFWYRQDPGLGLRLIYFSYDVKMKEKGDIPEGYSVSREKKERFSLILESASTNQTSMYLCASSPPGQGLGQPQHFGDGTRLSIL.

The table lists this clone with a count of one. This chain uses TRBV28 with TRBJ2-1; 7 nucleotides match TRBD1. CDR1 and CDR2 (germline): MDHEN, SYDVKM. The CDR3 spans 16 residues. Germline trimming cut 6 bases from V and 4 bases from J; bases unmatched to any gene: 12. The CDR3 loop reads CASSGRQGEGYNEQFF. In DNA, the CDR3 is TGTGCCAGCAGCGGACGACAGGGTGAGGGATACAATGAGCAGTTCTTC.

This sequence joins TRBV15 and TRBJ1-4, with D possibly being TRBD1 (5 bases). CDR3 size: 15 residues. V was trimmed by 3 bases and J by 3 bases, leaving 11 bases between them. CDR1 is LNHNV and CDR2 is YYDKDF in the germline V gene (reference sequence). CDR3 region: CATSRPRQPNEKLFF. In DNA form, the CDR3 reads TGTGCCACCAGCAGGCCACGACAGCCTAATGAAAAACTGTTTTTT.

In regard to this clone: Compared with germline, one end of the junction differs, possibly owing to a read error. The V call is TRBV27, the J call TRBJ2-1, with TRBD2 identical over 7 bases. This CDR3 spans 16 amino acids. The germline V gene has CDR1 MNHEY and CDR2 SMNVEV (reference sequence). CDR3 nucleotide sequence: TGTGCCAGCAGCCGGCTGGCGCGGGAGTCCTCCAATGAGCAGTTCTTC. Encoded protein: CASSRLARESSNEQFF.

The rearrangement links TRBV6-1 to TRBJ2-1; D possibly uses TRBD1 or TRBD2 (5 bases each). This CDR3 comprises 15 residues. Germline assignment: CDR1 MNHNS and CDR2 SASEGT. V was cut by 3 bases and J by 4 bases, with 13 bases left in between. CDR3 loop: CASSDWDGAYNEQFF. The CDR3 DNA reads TGTGCCAGCAGTGATTGGGACGGGGCTTACAATGAGCAGTTCTTC.

V is TRBV7-6 and J is TRBJ1-1, with 8 bases fitting TRBD1. Germline CDR1 reads SGHVS; CDR2 reads FNYEAQ. CDR3 length equals 15 residues. Trimming took 5 bases from V and 0 from J; bases not matched to a gene: 5. The CDR3 loop reads CASSPRTGMNTEAFF. For the CDR3, the DNA is TGTGCCAGCAGCCCCCGGACAGGGATGAACACTGAAGCTTTCTTT.

The rearrangement joins TRBV6-1 to TRBJ1-5; D is unresolved. The germline CDR1 and CDR2 sequences are MNHNS and SASEGT. Trimming took off 2 bases at V and 4 bases at J, with 9 bases between the two ends. The CDR3 is 14 amino acids. The CDR3 sequence is CASSESFPNQPQHF. CDR3 nucleotides: TGTGCCAGCAGTGAAAGTTTCCCGAATCAGCCCCAGCATTTT.

V and J are TRBV10-3 and TRBJ2-5; D is unclear. Trimming cost V 10 bases and J 4 bases, with 10 bases left between them. CDR1 ENHRY and CDR2 SYGVKD come from the germline V gene. This CDR3 spans 11 amino acids. In DNA form, the CDR3 reads TGTGCCACCGGGCCGGGAGAGACCCAGTACTTC. Amino acids: CATGPGETQYF.

The chain combines TRBV2 with TRBJ1-2; unclear D gene. The germline V gene has CDR1 SNHLY and CDR2 FYNNEI. V was pared by 3 bases and J by 7 bases, with 9 bases between. The CDR3 has 12 residues. CDR3 DNA sequence: TGTGCCAGCAGTGACGAGGGAGTTGGCTACACCTTC. It codes for CASSDEGVGYTF.

This chain connects TRBV7-3 to TRBJ2-1; 12 nucleotides align to TRBD2. CDR1 is SGHTA and CDR2 is FQGTGA in the germline V gene. J lost 3 bases, V lost 2 bases, and 14 bases had no gene match. CDR3 length: 20 amino acids. CDR3 sequence: CASSLLSLGTSGLDYNEQFF. The CDR3 nucleotides read TGTGCCAGCAGCTTATTATCCCTGGGGACTAGCGGGCTTGACTACAATGAGCAGTTCTTC. Complete variable domain (other parts from reference TRBV7-3 and TRBJ2-1): GAGVSQTPSNKVTEKGKYVELRCDPISGHTALYWYRQSLGQGPEFLIYFQGTGAADDSGLPNDRFFAVRPEGSVSTLKIQRTERGDSAVYLCASSLLSLGTSGLDYNEQFFGPGTRLTVL.

The gene calls are TRBV7-9 and TRBJ2-1; TRBD2 agrees at 9 bases. The germline V gene has CDR1 SEHNR and CDR2 FQNEAQ (reference sequence). Trimming removed 5 bases from V and 4 bases from J; junction bases left unmatched: 12. The length of the CDR3 is 17 residues. The CDR3 reads CASSHRGRGRVYNEQFF. The CDR3 coding sequence is TGTGCCAGCAGCCACAGGGGACGCGGGAGGGTTTACAATGAGCAGTTCTTC.

The J gene is TRBJ1-2, the V gene TRBV25-1; D not certain. CDR3 length: 15 residues. Trimming shortened V by 5 bases and J by 8 bases, and 21 bases separated the two germline ends. Germline V gene lookup returns CDR1 MGHDK and CDR2 SYGVNS. CDR3 region: CASSPTWAPSQGYTF. The CDR3 DNA follows: TGTGCCAGCAGTCCAACCTGGGCCCCAAGTCAGGGCTACACCTTC.